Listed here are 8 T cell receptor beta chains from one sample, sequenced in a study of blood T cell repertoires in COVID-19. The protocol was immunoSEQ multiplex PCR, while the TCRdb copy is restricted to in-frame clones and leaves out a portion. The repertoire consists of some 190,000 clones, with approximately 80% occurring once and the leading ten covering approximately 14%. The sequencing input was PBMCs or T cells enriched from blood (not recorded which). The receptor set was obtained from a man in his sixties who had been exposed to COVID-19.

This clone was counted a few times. Written as DNA, the CDR3 is TGTGCCACCAGTTCAGGGTACGAGCAGTACTTC. This encodes CATSSGYEQYF. The rearrangement joins TRBV24-1 to TRBJ2-7; D possibly corresponds to TRBD1 (5 bases). CDR3 length: 11 residues. V gave up 6 bases and J gave up 4 bases, with 6 bases separating them. The germline V gene has CDR1 KGHDR and CDR2 SFDVKD.

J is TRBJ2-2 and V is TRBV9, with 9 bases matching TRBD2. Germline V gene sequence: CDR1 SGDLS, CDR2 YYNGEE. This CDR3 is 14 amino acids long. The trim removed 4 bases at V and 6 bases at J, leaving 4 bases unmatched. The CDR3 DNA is TGTGCCAGCAGCTTTCTAGCGGGACCCGGGGAGCTGTTTTTT. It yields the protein CASSFLAGPGELFF.

The DNA of the CDR3 is TGTGCCTGGGGAGGAGAGGCAGGAAACACCATATATTTT. Amino acids: CAWGGEAGNTIYF. This chain links TRBV30 with TRBJ1-3; D not certain. The ends were cut back, 5 bases at V and 4 bases at J, with 12 bases in the middle. CDR3 length: 13 residues. Germline-derived CDR1 and CDR2 are GTSNPN and SVGIG (reference sequence).

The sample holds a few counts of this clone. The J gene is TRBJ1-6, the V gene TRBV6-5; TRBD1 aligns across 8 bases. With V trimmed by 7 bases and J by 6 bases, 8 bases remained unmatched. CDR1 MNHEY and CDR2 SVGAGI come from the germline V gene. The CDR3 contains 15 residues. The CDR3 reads CASNRGTVGNSPLHF. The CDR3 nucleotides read TGTGCCAGCAACAGGGGGACAGTTGGTAATTCACCCCTCCACTTT.

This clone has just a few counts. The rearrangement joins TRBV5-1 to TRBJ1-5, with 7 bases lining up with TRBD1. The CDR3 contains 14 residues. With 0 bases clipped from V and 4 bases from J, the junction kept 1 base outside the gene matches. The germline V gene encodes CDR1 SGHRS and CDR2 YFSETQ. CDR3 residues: CASSLGTGNQPQHF. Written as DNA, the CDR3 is TGCGCCAGCAGCTTGGGGACAGGTAATCAGCCCCAGCATTTT.

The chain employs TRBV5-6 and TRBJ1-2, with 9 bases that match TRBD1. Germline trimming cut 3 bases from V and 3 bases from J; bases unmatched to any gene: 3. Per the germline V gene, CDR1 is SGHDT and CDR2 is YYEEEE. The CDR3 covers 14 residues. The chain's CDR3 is CASSSTGGDYGYTF. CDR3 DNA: TGTGCCAGCAGCTCGACAGGGGGTGACTATGGCTACACCTTC. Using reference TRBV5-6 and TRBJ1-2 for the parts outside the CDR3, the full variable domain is DAGVTQSPTHLIKTRGQQVTLRCSPKSGHDTVSWYQQALGQGPQFIFQYYEEEERQRGNFPDRFSGHQFPNYSSELNVNALLLGDSALYLCASSSTGGDYGYTFGSGTRLTVV.

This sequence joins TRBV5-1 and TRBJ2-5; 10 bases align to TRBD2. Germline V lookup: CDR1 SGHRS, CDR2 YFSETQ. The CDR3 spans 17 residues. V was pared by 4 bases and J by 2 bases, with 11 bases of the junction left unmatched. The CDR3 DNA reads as TGCGCCAGCAGCAGGTTAGCGGGAGGCCCCCCACAAGAGACCCAGTACTTC. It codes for CASSRLAGGPPQETQYF.

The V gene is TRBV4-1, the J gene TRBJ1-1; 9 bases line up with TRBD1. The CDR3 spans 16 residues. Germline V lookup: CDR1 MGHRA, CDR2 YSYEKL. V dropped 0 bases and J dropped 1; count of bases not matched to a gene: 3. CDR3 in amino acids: CASSQDGTGPNTEAFF. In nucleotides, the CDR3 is TGCGCCAGCAGCCAAGATGGGACAGGGCCGAACACTGAAGCTTTCTTT.